This T cell receptor (beta chain) was sequenced in a study of T cells in Graves' hyperthyroidism and ophthalmopathy. Germline V lookup: CDR1 LNHDA, CDR2 SQIVND (reference sequence). The CDR3 runs to 11 residues. Between the trimmed V and J ends, which lost 5 bases and 11 bases, there was a span of 9 bases. TCR beta CDR3 region amplification was performed from RNA transcripts. A first-round RT-PCR of the TCR CDR3 used the HTBI primer set. One entry per CDR3 protein, called by TCRdb with MiXCR from the multiplex PCR reads. The sample consists of about 690,000 distinct CDR3 sequences, roughly 17% of them appearing once.

Sample: blood. The V gene is TRBV19, the J gene TRBJ1-4, with D uncertain. The receptor comes from a man aged 45-65 years with Graves' hyperthyroidism. The CDR3 sequence is CASSDNMKLFF. The CDR3 nucleotides read TGTGCCAGTAGTGATAACATGAAACTGTTTTTT. Full variable domain (rest looked up from reference TRBV19 and TRBJ1-4): DGGITQSPKYLFRKEGQNVTLSCEQNLNHDAMYWYRQDPGQGLRLIYYSQIVNDFQKGDIAEGYSVSREKKESFPLTVTSAQKNPTAFYLCASSDNMKLFFGSGTQLSVL.